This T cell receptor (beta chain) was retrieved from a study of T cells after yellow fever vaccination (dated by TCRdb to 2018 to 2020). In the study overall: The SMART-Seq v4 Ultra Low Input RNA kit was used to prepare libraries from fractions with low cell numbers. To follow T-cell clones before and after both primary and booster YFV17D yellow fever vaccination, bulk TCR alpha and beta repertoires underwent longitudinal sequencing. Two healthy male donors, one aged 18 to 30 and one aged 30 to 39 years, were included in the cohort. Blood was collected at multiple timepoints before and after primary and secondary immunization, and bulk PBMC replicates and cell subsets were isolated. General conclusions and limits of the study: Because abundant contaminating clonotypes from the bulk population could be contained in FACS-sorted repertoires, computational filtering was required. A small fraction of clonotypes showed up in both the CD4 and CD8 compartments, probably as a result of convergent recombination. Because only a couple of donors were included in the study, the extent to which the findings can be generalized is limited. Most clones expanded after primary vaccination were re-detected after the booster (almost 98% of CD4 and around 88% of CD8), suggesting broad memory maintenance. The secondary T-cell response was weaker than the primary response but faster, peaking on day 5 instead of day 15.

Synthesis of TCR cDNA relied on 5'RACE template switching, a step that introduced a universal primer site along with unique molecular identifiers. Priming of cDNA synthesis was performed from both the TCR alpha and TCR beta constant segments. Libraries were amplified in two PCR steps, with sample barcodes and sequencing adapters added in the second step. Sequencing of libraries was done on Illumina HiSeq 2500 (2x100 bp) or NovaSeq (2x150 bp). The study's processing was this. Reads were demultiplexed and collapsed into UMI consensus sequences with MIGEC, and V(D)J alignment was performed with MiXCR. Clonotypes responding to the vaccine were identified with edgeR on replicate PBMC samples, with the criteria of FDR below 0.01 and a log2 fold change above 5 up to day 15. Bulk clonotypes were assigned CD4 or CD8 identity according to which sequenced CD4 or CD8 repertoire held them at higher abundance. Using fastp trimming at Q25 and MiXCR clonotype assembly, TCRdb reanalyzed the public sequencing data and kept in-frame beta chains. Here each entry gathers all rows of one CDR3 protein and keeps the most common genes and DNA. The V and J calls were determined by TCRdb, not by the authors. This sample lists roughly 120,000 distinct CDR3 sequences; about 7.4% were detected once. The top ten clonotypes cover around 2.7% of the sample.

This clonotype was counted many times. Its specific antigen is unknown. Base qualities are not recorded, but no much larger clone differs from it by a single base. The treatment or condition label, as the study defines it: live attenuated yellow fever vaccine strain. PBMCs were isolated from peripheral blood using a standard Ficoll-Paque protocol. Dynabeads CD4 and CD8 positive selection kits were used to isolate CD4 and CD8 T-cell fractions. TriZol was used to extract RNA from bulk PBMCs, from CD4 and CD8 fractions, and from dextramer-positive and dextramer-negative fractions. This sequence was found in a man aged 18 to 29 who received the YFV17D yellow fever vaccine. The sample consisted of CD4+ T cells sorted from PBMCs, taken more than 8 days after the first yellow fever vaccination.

CDR3 loop: CSASNGASEKLFF. The nucleotides are TGCAGTGCTAGCAACGGGGCGTCTGAAAAACTGTTTTTT. The rearrangement joined TRBV20-1 to TRBJ1-4; TRBD1 is a possible D gene, resting on 5 matching bases. V lost 3 bases and J lost 7 bases; the stretch between them is 12 bases long. CDR1 and CDR2 are drawn from the germline V gene (reference sequence): DFQATT, SNEGSKA. Taken from cysteine to phenylalanine, the CDR3 has 13 residues. Just CDR3 DNA is preserved here, 39 bases in frame from base 1.